One and the same sample provided the 24 T cell receptor beta chains below, sequenced in a study of blood T cells in healthy people across ages. Combining a sample-barcoded 5' primer with a J-beta primer mix, a second PCR ran for about 7 to 12 cycles. MiXCR, applied by TCRdb to the 5' RACE reads, yields one record per CDR3 protein. The data contain around 1,500,000 distinct CDR3 sequences, 28% of them singletons. Sequenced material: blood. The receptor set was obtained from a woman aged 30 to 39 in good health.

The rearrangement joins TRBV5-6 to TRBJ2-5; D gene ambiguous. The CDR3 length is 14 residues. Trimming took off 4 bases at V and 7 bases at J, with 17 bases between the two ends. In germline, CDR1 is SGHDT, CDR2 YYEEEE. The CDR3, as DNA: TGTGCCAGCAGCAAGTCAGACCGCGCCGGGACCCAGTACTTC. Translation: CASSKSDRAGTQYF.

This clonotype has at least ten counts. The CDR3 is CASRMNTGELFF. In DNA form, the CDR3 reads TGTGCCAGTCGCATGAACACCGGGGAGCTGTTTTTT. The V call is TRBV12-3 or TRBV12-4, the J call TRBJ2-2, with D uncertain. This CDR3 region has 12 residues. The germline V and J ends were trimmed by 9 bases and 1 base, with 6 bases remaining between them.

CDR3 amino acids: CASSQDPSPDTQYF. The CDR3 DNA is TGCGCCAGCAGCCAAGACCCCTCTCCAGATACGCAGTATTTT. The rearrangement joins TRBV4-3 to TRBJ2-3; D gene ambiguous. The germline V gene encodes CDR1 LGHNA and CDR2 YSLEER. The CDR3 loop spans 14 amino acids. V shed 0 bases and J shed 4 bases, with 8 bases lying between them.

V is TRBV6-5 and J is TRBJ2-3; D might be TRBD2 (6 bases). Per the germline V gene, CDR1 is MNHEY and CDR2 is SVGAGI. This CDR3 has 13 residues. Trimming stripped 7 bases from V and 10 bases from J, with 18 bases between. The CDR3 is CASIRALGGPQYF. CDR3 in DNA: TGTGCCAGCATCAGGGCTTTGGGGGGTCCGCAGTATTTT.

The rearrangement uses TRBV7-2 and TRBJ2-7; 13 bases line up with TRBD2. V shed 7 bases and J 2 bases; nucleotides not matched to a gene: 5. Germline CDR1 and CDR2: SGHTA and FQGNSA. The CDR3 has 15 residues. In DNA, the CDR3 is TGTGCCAGCACGGGACTAGCGGGAAGACCCTACGAGCAGTACTTC. Its translation: CASTGLAGRPYEQYF.

This clonotype appeared a few times. The chain is built from TRBV9 and TRBJ1-1; D is ambiguous. Trimming left V 3 bases short and J 1 base short, with 22 bases between. The CDR3 extends over 18 amino acids. Germline CDR1 SGDLS, CDR2 YYNGEE. CDR3 sequence reads: CASSAHPFQQKGNTEAFF. CDR3 nucleotides: TGTGCCAGCAGCGCCCATCCCTTTCAGCAGAAGGGGAACACTGAAGCTTTCTTT.

This clonotype has at least ten counts. V is TRBV5-1 and J is TRBJ2-7, with 10 bases matching TRBD1. The CDR3 spans 14 residues. Germline CDR1 SGHRS, CDR2 YFSETQ. J lost 6 bases, V lost 4 bases, and 7 bases had no gene match. The CDR3 is CASSPRGDRGEQYF. The CDR3 nucleotides read TGCGCCAGCAGCCCAAGAGGGGACAGGGGCGAGCAGTACTTC.

This clonotype was observed at least ten times. The CDR3 DNA follows: TGCAGTGCTAGAGAATCCCTAGTACAGCAGTTCTTC. As protein: CSARESLVQQFF. The rearrangement links TRBV20-1 to TRBJ2-1, with D hard to call. Germline CDR1 is DFQATT and CDR2 is SNEGSKA (reference sequence). V lost 0 bases and J lost 11, with 11 bases in between. This CDR3 has 12 residues.

This clonotype was counted at least ten times. The rearrangement uses TRBV20-1 and TRBJ2-7, with TRBD2 matching over 8 bases. CDR1 is DFQATT, CDR2 SNEGSKA, per germline (reference sequence). This CDR3 comprises 13 residues. J was trimmed by 2 bases and V by 5 bases; bases with no gene match: 5. The CDR3 spells CSAREGPTYEQYF. The CDR3 DNA sequence: TGCAGTGCTCGGGAGGGCCCCACCTACGAGCAGTACTTC.

The rearrangement joins TRBV28 to TRBJ1-4; no clear D. There are 17 residues in the CDR3. With 8 bases removed from V and 4 bases from J, the gap between germline ends came to 23 bases. Germline-derived CDR1 and CDR2 are MDHEN and SYDVKM. CDR3 coding DNA: TGTGCCAGCTCATCCCTTGGGGTGGGCAGCCATAATGAAAAACTGTTTTTT. It translates to CASSSLGVGSHNEKLFF.

This clonotype was picked up many times. V is TRBV10-1 and J is TRBJ2-5; D unresolved. This CDR3 spans 13 amino acids. The V gene lost 2 bases and the J gene lost 4 bases, with 8 bases spanning the gap. Germline CDR1 is WNHNN and CDR2 is SYGVQD (reference sequence). The chain's CDR3 is CASSEDIGETQYF. CDR3 DNA: TGCGCCAGCAGTGAGGACATCGGAGAGACCCAGTACTTC.

This clonotype has ten or more counts. The chain is built from TRBV4-3 and TRBJ1-2; D uncertain. The CDR3 is made up of 15 amino acids. The V end lost 0 bases, the J end lost 5 bases, and 13 bases lay between the germline ends. Per the germline V gene, CDR1 is LGHNA and CDR2 is YSLEER. The CDR3 reads CASSQDNYGGYGYTF. CDR3 coding DNA: TGCGCCAGCAGCCAAGATAACTATGGCGGATATGGCTACACCTTC.

This clonotype was recorded once. V usage is TRBV20-1 and J usage is TRBJ2-3; D gene unclear. This CDR3 region has 12 residues. Germline V gene data show CDR1 as DFQATT and CDR2 as SNEGSKA (reference sequence). V lost 7 bases and J 6 bases, leaving 14 bases between the germline ends. The CDR3 protein is CSEVAVDDTQYF. As DNA, the CDR3 is TGCAGTGAGGTCGCGGTTGATGATACGCAGTATTTT.

This clonotype was detected ten times or more. The CDR3 bases are TGTGCCATCAGTGACGGGACAATGACCTACGAGCAGTACTTC. This gives the protein CAISDGTMTYEQYF. The chain combines TRBV10-3 with TRBJ2-7; the D gene is possibly TRBD1 (6 bases). Germline-derived CDR1 and CDR2 are ENHRY and SYGVKD. V dropped 3 bases and J dropped 2 bases, with 11 bases sitting between them. The CDR3 is 14 residues long.

V gene TRBV15 combines with J gene TRBJ2-1, with 7 bases that match TRBD2. V trimming: 1 base; J trimming: 7 bases; junction bases outside the gene matches: 7. Germline CDR1 is LNHNV and CDR2 is YYDKDF (reference sequence). The CDR3 spans 15 residues. CDR3 coding DNA: TGTGCCACCAGCAGAGTAGAGGCCGGGGGGAATGAGCAGTTCTTC. Its translation: CATSRVEAGGNEQFF.

The V gene is TRBV29-1, the J gene TRBJ2-3; no clear D gene. Trimming pared 2 bases from V and 2 bases from J, leaving 8 bases between. This CDR3 contains 13 residues. From germline, CDR1 is SQVTM and CDR2 ANQGSEA. CDR3 protein: CSVEPGYTDTQYF. CDR3 DNA: TGCAGCGTTGAACCCGGATACACAGATACGCAGTATTTT.

Note on this clonotype: This clone may be a read error of a much larger clone one base away. J is TRBJ2-3 and V is TRBV29-1; weak D call: TRBD1 (5 bases). Germline values: CDR1 SQVTM, CDR2 ANQGSEA. There are 13 residues in the CDR3. Here the CDR3 reads CSASRGYTDAQYF. The DNA for the CDR3 is TGCAGCGCCTCTAGGGGTTACACAGATGCGCAGTATTTT.

About this clonotype itself: A much bigger clone sits one base away, suggesting this may be a read error. V and J are TRBV20-1 and TRBJ2-1; the match to TRBD1 covers 7 bases. The CDR3 sequence is 11 residues long. In germline, CDR1 is DFQATT, CDR2 SNEGSKA (reference sequence). With V trimmed by 8 bases and J by 6 bases, 4 bases remained unmatched. The chain's CDR3 is CSTPGGNEQFF. The DNA of the CDR3 is TGCAGTACCCCAGGGGGCAATGAGCAGTTCTTC.

This clonotype was recorded at least ten times. The chain carries TRBV29-1 and TRBJ2-7; TRBD1 aligns across 11 bases. Trimming at V came to 7 bases and at J to 1 base, leaving 3 bases not matched to a gene. Germline CDR1 and CDR2: SQVTM and ANQGSEA. CDR3 size: 13 residues. The CDR3 reads CSGTGGLSYEQYF. CDR3 bases: TGCAGCGGGACAGGGGGCCTTTCCTACGAGCAGTACTTC.

This clonotype was seen a handful of times. This chain joins TRBV5-1 and TRBJ2-3; either TRBD1 or TRBD2 may fit D (5 bases each). V was shortened by 10 bases and J by 0 bases, with 18 bases between the two germline ends. Germline assignment: CDR1 SGHRS and CDR2 YFSETQ. The CDR3 is 15 amino acids. The CDR3 loop is CASNEGSTSTDTQYF. DNA of the CDR3: TGCGCCTCAAACGAGGGGTCGACTAGCACAGATACGCAGTATTTT.

The chain uses TRBV20-1 and TRBJ1-6, with unresolved D. The V and J ends lost 5 bases and 13 bases respectively, with 9 bases between them. CDR3 length equals 10 residues. Germline CDR1 is DFQATT and CDR2 is SNEGSKA (reference sequence). The CDR3: CSAGSDPLHF. DNA for the CDR3: TGCAGTGCTGGATCAGACCCCCTCCACTTT.

This clonotype was observed a few times. This chain joins TRBV24-1 and TRBJ2-1; weak D call: TRBD1 (5 bases). The CDR3 length is 18 residues. The V end lost 7 bases, the J end lost 7 bases, and 28 bases lay between the germline ends. Germline V CDR1 and CDR2: KGHDR, SFDVKD. The CDR3 nucleotides read TGTGCCACCAGCTCCAGTCCTTTGGGGCTGAACGCGAGGAATGAGCAGTTCTTC. Translating gives CATSSSPLGLNARNEQFF.

The rearrangement links TRBV5-1 to TRBJ1-1; perhaps TRBD1 as D (5 bases). This CDR3 has 15 amino acids. The germline V gene encodes CDR1 SGHRS and CDR2 YFSETQ. V dropped 3 bases and J dropped 3 bases, with 15 bases sitting between them. The CDR3 DNA sequence: TGCGCCAGCAGCTATACGGGGGGTCTATACACTGAAGCTTTCTTT. Its protein is CASSYTGGLYTEAFF.

This chain joins TRBV29-1 and TRBJ1-2; the match to TRBD1 covers 11 bases. The V gene's germline CDR1 is SQVTM and CDR2 ANQGSEA. The CDR3 covers 13 residues. Trimming cost V 7 bases and J 8 bases; bases outside gene matches: 9. The CDR3 bases are TGCAGCGCACCTGGACAGGGGGCAAGAGGCTACACCTTC. It is translated as CSAPGQGARGYTF.